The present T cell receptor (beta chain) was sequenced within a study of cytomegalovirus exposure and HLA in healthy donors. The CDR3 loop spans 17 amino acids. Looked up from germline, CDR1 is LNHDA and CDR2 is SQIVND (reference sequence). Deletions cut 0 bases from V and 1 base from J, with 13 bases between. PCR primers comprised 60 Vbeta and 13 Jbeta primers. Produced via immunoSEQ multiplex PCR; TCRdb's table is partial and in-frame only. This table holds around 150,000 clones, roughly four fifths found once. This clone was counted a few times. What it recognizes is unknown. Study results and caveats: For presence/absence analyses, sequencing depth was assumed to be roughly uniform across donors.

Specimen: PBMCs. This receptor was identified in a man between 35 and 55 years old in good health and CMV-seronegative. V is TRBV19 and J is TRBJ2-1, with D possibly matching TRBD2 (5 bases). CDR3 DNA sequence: TGTGCCAGTAGTATAGATCGAGGCGAGGGTTCCTACAATGAGCAGTTCTTC. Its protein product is CASSIDRGEGSYNEQFF. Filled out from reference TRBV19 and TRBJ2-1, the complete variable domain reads DGGITQSPKYLFRKEGQNVTLSCEQNLNHDAMYWYRQDPGQGLRLIYYSQIVNDFQKGDIAEGYSVSREKKESFPLTVTSAQKNPTAFYLCASSIDRGEGSYNEQFFGPGTRLTVL.